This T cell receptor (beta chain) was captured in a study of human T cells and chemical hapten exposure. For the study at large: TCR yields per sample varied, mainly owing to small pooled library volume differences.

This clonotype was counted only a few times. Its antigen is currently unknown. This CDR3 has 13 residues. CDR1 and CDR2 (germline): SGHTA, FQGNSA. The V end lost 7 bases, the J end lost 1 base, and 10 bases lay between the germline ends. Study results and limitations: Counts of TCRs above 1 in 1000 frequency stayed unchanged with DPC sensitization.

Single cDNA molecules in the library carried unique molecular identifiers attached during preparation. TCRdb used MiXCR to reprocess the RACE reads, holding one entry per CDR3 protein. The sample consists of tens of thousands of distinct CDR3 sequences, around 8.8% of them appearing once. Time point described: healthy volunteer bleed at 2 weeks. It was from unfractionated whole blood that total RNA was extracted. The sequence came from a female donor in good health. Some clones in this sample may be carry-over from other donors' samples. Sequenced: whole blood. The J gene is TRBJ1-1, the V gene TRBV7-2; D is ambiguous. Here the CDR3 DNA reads TGTGCCAGCATCAAATTCGGGAACACTGAAGCTTTCTTT. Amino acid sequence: CASIKFGNTEAFF. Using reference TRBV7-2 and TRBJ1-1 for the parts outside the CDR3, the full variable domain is GAGVSQSPSNKVTEKGKDVELRCDPISGHTALYWYRQSLGQGLEFLIYFQGNSAPDKSGLPSDRFSAERTGGSVSTLTIQRTQQEDSAVYLCASIKFGNTEAFFGQGTRLTVV.